The 4 T cell receptor beta chains reported below all come from one sample, sequenced in a study of regulatory T cells in long-lasting Graves disease. Time point indicated: persistent/refractory GD, antithyroid drugs over 5 years with positive TRAb. Following extraction of RNA from PBMCs, that RNA was used to make the TCR library. CDR3-region Arm-PCR and iRepertoire HTBI primers produced the TCR beta libraries. Via MiXCR, TCRdb re-called the multiplex PCR reads, giving one row per CDR3 protein. Counted here are some 470,000 distinct CDR3 sequences, about 22% occurring once; the ten biggest clones make up about 7%. The sequenced sample was peripheral blood mononuclear cells (PBMCs), obtained when the disease was refractory, from a patient treated with antithyroid drugs. The receptors originated from a female donor with Graves disease.

A few counts support this clonotype. V usage is TRBV20-1 and J usage is TRBJ2-2; 7 bases match TRBD1. Germline V CDR1 and CDR2: DFQATT, SNEGSKA (reference sequence). Losses at the gene ends were 2 bases for V and 2 bases for J; bases not matched to a gene: 5. This CDR3 has 15 residues. DNA for the CDR3: TGCAGTGCTAGACGACAGGGCGACAACACCGGGGAGCTGTTTTTT. Translated: CSARRQGDNTGELFF.

This clonotype was counted at least ten times. The chain carries TRBV28 and TRBJ1-5, with 7 bases aligning to TRBD1. Germline lookup yields CDR1 MDHEN and CDR2 SYDVKM. Unmatched junction bases numbered 26, after V lost 7 bases and J lost 2 bases. CDR3 length: 21 amino acids. The CDR3 is CASTVWRYRGGRVLGNQPQHF. As DNA, the CDR3 is TGTGCCAGCACAGTTTGGAGGTACAGGGGAGGGAGAGTTTTAGGCAATCAGCCCCAGCATTTT.

This clonotype occurred a few times. The chain employs TRBV6-5 and TRBJ1-1, with D uncertain. This CDR3 has 13 residues. Trimming pared 2 bases from V and 1 base from J, leaving 5 bases between. Germline V CDR1 and CDR2: MNHEY, SVGAGI. CDR3 nucleotides: TGTGCCAGCAGTTACCTGGCGAACACTGAAGCTTTCTTT. Translating gives CASSYLANTEAFF.

This clonotype came up many times. The V and J genes are TRBV24-1 and TRBJ1-2; perhaps TRBD1 as D (6 bases). The ends were cut back, 7 bases at V and 2 bases at J, with 16 bases in the middle. CDR3 length: 15 amino acids. Germline CDR1 and CDR2: KGHDR and SFDVKD. The DNA for the CDR3 is TGTGCCACCAGGGAGGGGGGGGGCAGCAACTATGGCTACACCTTC. Translated: CATREGGGSNYGYTF.